Listed below are T cell receptor beta chains from one sample, sequenced in a study of shared clonotypes between healthy human individuals. Profiled with immunoSEQ multiplex PCR; TCRdb holds only in-frame clones, not every one. There are approximately 940,000 clones in the sample; around 80% occur only once, and about 1.5% lies in the top ten. The sequenced sample was memory CD4+ T cells sorted from blood. All receptors derive from a man between 18 and 29 years old in good health. Each CDR3 is given without its conserved first and last residue. Size tells how often a clone was seen (once, few, many) or the class of an expanded clone, and some rows leave it out.

12	TRBJ1-5	.	TRBV6-5	ASGGVAKGQPQH
12	TRBJ2-4	.	TRBV6-5	ASREGGAKNIQY
11	TRBJ2-5	.	TRBV5-1	ASSLSSQETQY
14	TRBJ2-2	once	TRBV7-2	ASSLWGQRNTGELF
11	TRBJ2-1	.	TRBV30	AWRIVGGGEQF
12	TRBJ2-7	.	TRBV7-2	ASSLVRGASEQY
11	TRBJ2-7	once	TRBV10-1	ATTDRVGDEQY
18	TRBJ2-1	.	TRBV18	ASSPLVPAGVSKRGNEQF
12	TRBJ1-2	.	TRBV30	AWSPPGRNYGYT
19	TRBJ1-1	few	TRBV21-1	ASSAARPPGQGAWGWTEAF
14	TRBJ1-1	once	TRBV18	ASSPLSTGQGMEAF
13	TRBJ2-3	many	TRBV4-3	ASSQEGRETDTQY
17	TRBJ2-5	.	TRBV5-8	ASSLGYWSGRKYQETQY
12	TRBJ2-1	.	TRBV11-3	ASSTGYSVGEQF
13	TRBJ1-2	.	TRBV5-6	ASSLFGGSNYGYT